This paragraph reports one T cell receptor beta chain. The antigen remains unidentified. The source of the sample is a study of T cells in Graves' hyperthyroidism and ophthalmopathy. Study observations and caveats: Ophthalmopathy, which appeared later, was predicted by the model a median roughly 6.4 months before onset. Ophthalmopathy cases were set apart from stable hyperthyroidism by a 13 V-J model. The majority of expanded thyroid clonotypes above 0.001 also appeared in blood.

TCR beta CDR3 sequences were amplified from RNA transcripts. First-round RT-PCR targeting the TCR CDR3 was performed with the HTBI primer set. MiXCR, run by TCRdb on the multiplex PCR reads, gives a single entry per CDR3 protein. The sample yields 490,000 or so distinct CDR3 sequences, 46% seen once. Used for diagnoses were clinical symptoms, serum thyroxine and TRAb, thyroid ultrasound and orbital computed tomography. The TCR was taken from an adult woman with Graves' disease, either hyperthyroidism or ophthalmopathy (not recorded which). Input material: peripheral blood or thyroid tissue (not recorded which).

CDR3 sequence (DNA): TGCGCCAGCAGCTTGGATAGGGGGATTGAAGCTTTCTTT. Residues: CASSLDRGIEAFF. The V and J genes are TRBV5-1 and TRBJ1-1, with D tentatively TRBD1 (6 bases). CDR1 SGHRS and CDR2 YFSETQ come from the germline V gene. V gave up 0 bases and J gave up 7 bases, with 10 bases separating them. The CDR3 length is 13 residues. Based on the CDR3 plus reference TRBV5-1 and TRBJ1-1, the full variable domain is KAGVTQTPRYLIKTRGQQVTLSCSPISGHRSVSWYQQTPGQGLQFLFEYFSETQRNKGNFPGRFSGRQFSNSRSEMNVSTLELGDSALYLCASSLDRGIEAFFGQGTRLTVV.